This T cell receptor (beta chain) emerged from a study of cytomegalovirus exposure and HLA in healthy donors (dated 2017 in TCRdb). General notes on the study: The 500 to 800 repertoires of the first cohort and the 120 or so validation repertoires were produced on the same platform, according to a later analysis. High-throughput TCR immunosequencing, statistical association of individual TCRs with disease status, and machine learning were combined to predict cytomegalovirus infection status. The study aimed to test whether cataloging public T cell receptors could reveal signatures of past pathogen exposure. Besides the first cohort of hundreds of subjects, a separate validation cohort made up of over a hundred different subjects was used. Points the paper makes about the study in general: In vitro tests confirmed that a few of the cytomegalovirus-associated TCR beta chains recognize cytomegalovirus antigens. It was suggested by the authors that the approach could potentially be generalized to other disease states and immunological phenotypes. Across donors, most TCR sequences were observed very rarely, whereas some public TCRs were present in many individuals. Cytomegalovirus status was reported to be diagnosed by the classifier with high specificity and sensitivity in both the original and validation cohorts. Subsequent analysis determined that TCRs grouped into clusters in the first cohort also showed a tendency toward co-occurrence across the 90 to 150 validation repertoires, and 90% to 95% of cluster scores exceeded 0. All 110 or so repertoires were used to score co-occurrence in the validation cohort in a later analysis, because that analysis had no HLA typing for the cohort. A total of 150 to 200 TCR beta chains were listed by the study as associated with cytomegalovirus.

The donors were included in the validation cohort of over a hundred subjects, a group kept apart from the approximately 670-subject first cohort. Its CDR3 holds 15 amino acids, cysteine through phenylalanine. The only DNA kept is the CDR3, 45 bases in frame from the first base. The germline V gene encodes CDR1 PRHDT and CDR2 FYEKMQ (reference sequence). V loses 4 bases of germline sequence and J loses 1 base, and the interval between the two ends is 13 bases. This clone occurred a few times. The target of this receptor is not known. The record has no base qualities; no much larger clone is one base away. Libraries came from the immunoSEQ multiplex PCR assay. On the authors' methods: A statistical classification framework was built for diagnosing cytomegalovirus status from the catalog of TCR beta chain sequences. The table comes from immuneACCESS by way of TCRdb, which keeps in-frame sequences with V and J called. Part of the clones is missing from these tables; in studies checked, under half for an unresolved V gene and the rest for unknown reasons. V, J and clone size are taken as reported in that table, and D and trimming were inferred from the DNA itself. This sample lists fewer than 250,000 clones; around nine tenths were detected once. Of the sample, 2.6% is held by the ten largest clones.

Sample: PBMCs. This chain is built from TRBV13 and TRBJ2-5; the D region possibly corresponds to TRBD2 (5 bases align). The TCR originated in a man aged 18 to 30 in good health and CMV-seronegative. The CDR3 corresponds to CASSYRGGGQETQYF. Here is the DNA: TGTGCCAGCAGCTACAGAGGAGGAGGCCAAGAGACCCAGTACTTC.